The present TCR beta chain was sequenced within a study of STAT5B mutations in CD4+ large granular lymphocyte leukemia. Trimming removed 2 bases at V and 8 bases at J, with 17 bases between. The germline CDR1 and CDR2 sequences are SGHRS and YFSETQ. The CDR3 totals 15 residues. Only in-frame clones appear in the TCRdb table, and some are missing; sequencing was by immunoSEQ multiplex PCR. Of 23,000 or so clones in the sample, around three quarters were seen once. The rearrangement links TRBV5-1 to TRBJ2-4, with D perhaps TRBD1 (6 bases). The sequencing input was CD4+ T cells from blood buffy coats. The receptor was derived from a human donor in good health. The DNA of the CDR3 is TGCGCCAGCAGCTTCGCGACAGGTTCGCTCGACATTCAGTACTTC. Protein product: CASSFATGSLDIQYF.